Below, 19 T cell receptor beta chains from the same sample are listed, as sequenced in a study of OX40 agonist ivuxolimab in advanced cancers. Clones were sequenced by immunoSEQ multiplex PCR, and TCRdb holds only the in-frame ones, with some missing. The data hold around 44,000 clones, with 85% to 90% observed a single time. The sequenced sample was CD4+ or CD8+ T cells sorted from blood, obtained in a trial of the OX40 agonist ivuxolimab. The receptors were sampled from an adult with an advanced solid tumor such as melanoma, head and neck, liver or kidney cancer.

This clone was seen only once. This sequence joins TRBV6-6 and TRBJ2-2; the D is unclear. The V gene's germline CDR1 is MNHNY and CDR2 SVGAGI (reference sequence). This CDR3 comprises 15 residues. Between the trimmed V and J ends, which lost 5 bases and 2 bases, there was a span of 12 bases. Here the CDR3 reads CASSPWVSNTGELFF. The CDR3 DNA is TGTGCCAGCAGTCCGTGGGTATCAAACACCGGGGAGCTGTTTTTT.

CDR3 region: CASERGQNTEAFF. The CDR3 DNA follows: TGTGCCAGCGAGAGGGGGCAGAACACTGAAGCTTTCTTT. The chain couples TRBV28 to TRBJ1-1; 7 positions match TRBD1. V lost 8 bases and J lost 1; bases outside the gene matches: 4. The germline V gene encodes CDR1 MDHEN and CDR2 SYDVKM. The CDR3 has 13 amino acids. The full variable domain, in which reference TRBV28 and TRBJ1-1 provide the parts outside the CDR3, is DVKVTQSSRYLVKRTGEKVFLECVQDMDHENMFWYRQDPGLGLRLIYFSYDVKMKEKGDIPEGYSVSREKKERFSLILESASTNQTSMYLCASERGQNTEAFFGQGTRLTVV.

CDR3 nucleotides: TGTGCCAGCAGTTTCGGACTAGCGGATGTAGACAATGAGCAGTTCTTC. Its translation is CASSFGLADVDNEQFF. This chain connects TRBV27 to TRBJ2-1; 10 bases line up with TRBD2. The ends lost 3 bases at V and 5 bases at J; junction bases unmatched: 7. The CDR3 is 16 residues long. The V gene's germline CDR1 is MNHEY and CDR2 SMNVEV (reference sequence).

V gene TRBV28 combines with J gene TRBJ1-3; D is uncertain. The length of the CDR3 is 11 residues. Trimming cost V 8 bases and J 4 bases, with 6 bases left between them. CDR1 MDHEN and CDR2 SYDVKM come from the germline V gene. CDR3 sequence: CASVGGNTIYF. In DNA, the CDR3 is TGTGCCAGCGTAGGCGGAAACACCATATATTTT.

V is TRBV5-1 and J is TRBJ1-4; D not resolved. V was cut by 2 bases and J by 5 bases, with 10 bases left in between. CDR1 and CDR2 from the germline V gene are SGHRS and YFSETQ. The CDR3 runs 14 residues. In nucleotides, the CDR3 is TGCGCCAGCAGCTTATCGGGAAAGAATGAAAAACTGTTTTTT. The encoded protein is CASSLSGKNEKLFF.

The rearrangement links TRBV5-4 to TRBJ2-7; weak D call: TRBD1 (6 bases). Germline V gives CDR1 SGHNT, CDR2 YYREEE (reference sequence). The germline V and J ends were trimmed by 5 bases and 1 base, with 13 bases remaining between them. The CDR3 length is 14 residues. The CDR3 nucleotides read TGTGCCAGCAGTCAAGCCGGGACATCCTACGAGCAGTACTTC. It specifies CASSQAGTSYEQYF.

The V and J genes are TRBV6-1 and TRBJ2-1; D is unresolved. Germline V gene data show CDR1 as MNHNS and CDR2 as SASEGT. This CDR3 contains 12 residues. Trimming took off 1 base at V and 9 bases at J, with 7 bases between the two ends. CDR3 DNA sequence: TGTGCCAGCAGTGAAGGGCAAGGTGAGCAGTTCTTC. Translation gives CASSEGQGEQFF.

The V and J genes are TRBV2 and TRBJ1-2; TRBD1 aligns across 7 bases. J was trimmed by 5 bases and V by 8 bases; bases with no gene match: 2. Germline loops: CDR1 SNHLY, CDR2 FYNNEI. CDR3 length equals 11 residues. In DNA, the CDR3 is TGTGCCAGCCACAGGGGATATGGCTACACCTTC. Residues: CASHRGYGYTF.

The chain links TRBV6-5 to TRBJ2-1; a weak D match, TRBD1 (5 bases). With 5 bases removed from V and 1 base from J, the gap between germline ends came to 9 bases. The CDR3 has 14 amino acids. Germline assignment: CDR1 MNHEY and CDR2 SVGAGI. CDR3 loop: CASSVQGSYNEQFF. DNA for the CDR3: TGTGCCAGCAGTGTCCAGGGTTCCTACAATGAGCAGTTCTTC.

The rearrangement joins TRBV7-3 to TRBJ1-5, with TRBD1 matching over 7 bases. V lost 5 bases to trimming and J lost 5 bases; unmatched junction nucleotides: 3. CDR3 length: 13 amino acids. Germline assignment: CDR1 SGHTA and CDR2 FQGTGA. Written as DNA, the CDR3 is TGTGCCAGCAGCCCCGACAGGGATCAGCCCCAGCATTTT. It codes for CASSPDRDQPQHF.

CDR3 amino acids: CASSSGHQNEQYF. The CDR3 DNA follows: TGTGCCAGCAGTTCGGGACATCAAAACGAGCAGTACTTC. The chain couples TRBV28 to TRBJ2-7, with a tentative D call TRBD1 (6 bases). Per the germline V gene, CDR1 is MDHEN and CDR2 is SYDVKM. The CDR3 is 13 residues long. Trimming left V 4 bases short and J 5 bases short, with 12 bases between.

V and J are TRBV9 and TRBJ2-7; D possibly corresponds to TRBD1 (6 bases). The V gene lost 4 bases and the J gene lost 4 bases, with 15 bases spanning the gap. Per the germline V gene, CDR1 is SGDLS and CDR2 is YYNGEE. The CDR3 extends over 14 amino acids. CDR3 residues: CASSIRGQGYEQYF. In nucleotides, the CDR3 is TGTGCCAGCAGCATACGAGGCCAGGGGTACGAGCAGTACTTC. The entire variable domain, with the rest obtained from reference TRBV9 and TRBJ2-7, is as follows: DSGVTQTPKHLITATGQRVTLRCSPRSGDLSVYWYQQSLDQGLQFLIQYYNGEERAKGNILERFSAQQFPDLHSELNLSSLELGDSALYFCASSIRGQGYEQYFGPGTRLTVT.

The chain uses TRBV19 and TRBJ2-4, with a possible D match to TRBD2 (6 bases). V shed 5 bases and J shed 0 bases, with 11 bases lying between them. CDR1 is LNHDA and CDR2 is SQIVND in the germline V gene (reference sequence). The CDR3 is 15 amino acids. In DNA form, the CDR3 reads TGTGCCAGTAGTGGGAGGAAACTAGCCAAAAACATTCAGTACTTC. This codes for CASSGRKLAKNIQYF. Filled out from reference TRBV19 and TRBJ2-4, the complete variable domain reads DGGITQSPKYLFRKEGQNVTLSCEQNLNHDAMYWYRQDPGQGLRLIYYSQIVNDFQKGDIAEGYSVSREKKESFPLTVTSAQKNPTAFYLCASSGRKLAKNIQYFGAGTRLSVL.

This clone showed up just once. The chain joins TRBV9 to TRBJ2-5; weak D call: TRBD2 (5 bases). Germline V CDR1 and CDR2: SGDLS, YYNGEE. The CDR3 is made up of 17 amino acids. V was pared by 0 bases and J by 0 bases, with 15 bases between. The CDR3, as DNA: TGTGCCAGCAGCGTAGGTGTAGGGAGTCCTGACCAAGAGACCCAGTACTTC. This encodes CASSVGVGSPDQETQYF.

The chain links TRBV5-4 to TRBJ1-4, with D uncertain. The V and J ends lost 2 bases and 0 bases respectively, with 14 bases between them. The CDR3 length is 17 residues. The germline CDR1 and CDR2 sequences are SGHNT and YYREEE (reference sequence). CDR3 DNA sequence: TGTGCCAGCAGCTTAAGGCCAACCTTTGCAACTAATGAAAAACTGTTTTTT. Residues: CASSLRPTFATNEKLFF.

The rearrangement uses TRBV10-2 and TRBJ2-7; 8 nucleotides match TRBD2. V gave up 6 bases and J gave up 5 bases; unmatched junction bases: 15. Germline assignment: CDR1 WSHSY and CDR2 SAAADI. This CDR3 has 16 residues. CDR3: CASRQPGLEGVHEQYF. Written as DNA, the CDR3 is TGCGCCAGCAGGCAACCGGGACTAGAGGGTGTTCACGAGCAGTACTTC.

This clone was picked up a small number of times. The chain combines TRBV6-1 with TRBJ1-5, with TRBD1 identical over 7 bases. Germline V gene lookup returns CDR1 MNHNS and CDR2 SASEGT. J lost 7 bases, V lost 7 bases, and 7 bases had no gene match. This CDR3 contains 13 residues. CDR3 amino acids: CASNLLTGQPQHF. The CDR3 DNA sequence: TGTGCCAGCAATCTCCTGACAGGGCAGCCCCAGCATTTT.

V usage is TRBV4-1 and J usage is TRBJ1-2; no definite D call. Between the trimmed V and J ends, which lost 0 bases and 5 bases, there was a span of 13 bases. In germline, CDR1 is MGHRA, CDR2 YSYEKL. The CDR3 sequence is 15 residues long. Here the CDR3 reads CASSQDPAVSYGYTF. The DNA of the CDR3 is TGCGCCAGCAGCCAAGATCCCGCAGTGTCTTATGGCTACACCTTC.

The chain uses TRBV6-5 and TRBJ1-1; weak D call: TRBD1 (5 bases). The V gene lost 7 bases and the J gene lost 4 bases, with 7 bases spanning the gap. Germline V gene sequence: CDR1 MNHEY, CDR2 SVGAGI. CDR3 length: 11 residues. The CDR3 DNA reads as TGTGCCAGCAAGGGGTTCACTGAAGCTTTCTTT. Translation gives CASKGFTEAFF.